This T cell receptor beta chain was identified during a study of control samples from healthy donors and cancer patients. Assay used: immunoSEQ multiplex PCR; TCRdb lists only in-frame clones, some missing. The table lists about 52,000 clones, roughly 94% of them singletons. Germline loops: CDR1 KGHSH, CDR2 LQKENI. The CDR3 is 15 residues long. V was pared by 6 bases and J by 2 bases, with 6 bases of the junction left unmatched. The source of this sequence is a man between 25 and 39 years old in good health. The J gene is TRBJ1-5, the V gene TRBV18, with TRBD1 matching 8 bases. Input material: blood. In DNA, the CDR3 is TGTGCCAGCTCGCACGGACAGGGTCGCAATCAGCCCCAGCATTTT. Residues: CASSHGQGRNQPQHF.